Listed here is a single TCR beta chain. Per germline, CDR1 SGHRS and CDR2 YFSETQ. The CDR3 extends over 14 amino acids. Trimming took off 4 bases at V and 3 bases at J, with 11 bases between the two ends. The sample is drawn from a study of T cells in Graves' hyperthyroidism and ophthalmopathy. RNA transcripts served as the template for amplifying TCR beta CDR3 regions. When the TCR CDR3 underwent first-round RT-PCR, the HTBI primer set was used. In TCRdb, the multiplex PCR reads were re-called with MiXCR into one record per CDR3 protein. The sample records almost 500,000 distinct CDR3 sequences, roughly 22% being singletons.

The TCR sequence derives from an older woman with Graves' ophthalmopathy. This chain links TRBV5-1 with TRBJ2-1; D is perhaps TRBD2 (5 bases). The material sequenced was blood. The CDR3 spells CASSPAGLYNEQFF. In DNA, the CDR3 is TGCGCCAGCAGCCCTGCGGGCCTCTACAATGAGCAGTTCTTC.